This T cell receptor beta chain originates from a study of OX40 agonist ivuxolimab in advanced cancers. Sequencing used immunoSEQ multiplex PCR; TCRdb keeps in-frame clones, though not all of them. The sample holds 75,000 to 100,000 clones, approximately 90% seen once. Overall study results and limits: Expansion of clones was among the lowest in partial responders at 0.1-3.0 mg/kg. No determination was made of the antigen specificity of the expanded peripheral T cells.

Concerning this clone itself: The antigen is undetermined.

CDR3 size: 14 residues. CDR1 SGHAT and CDR2 FQDESV come from the germline V gene (reference sequence). V and J are TRBV11-1 and TRBJ2-5; D is uncertain. Near its end, the DNA agrees better with TRBJ2-7, so the J call may be wrong. The input for sequencing was CD4+ or CD8+ T cells sorted from blood, taken in a trial of the OX40 agonist ivuxolimab. This TCR was sampled from an adult with an advanced solid tumor such as melanoma, head and neck, liver or kidney cancer. CDR3 amino acids: CASSLGWSSYEQYF. The DNA of the CDR3 is TGTGCCAGCAGCTTAGGCTGGAGCTCCTACGAGCAGTACTTC.